This T cell receptor beta chain was sequenced for a study of technical replicates of blood from a handful of donors. Sequenced by immunoSEQ multiplex PCR; TCRdb stores in-frame clones only, minus some. The table includes under 80,000 clones, more than 90% detected once. The CDR3 is made up of 15 amino acids. In germline, CDR1 is MNHEY, CDR2 SMNVEV (reference sequence). Unmatched junction bases numbered 10, after V lost 6 bases and J lost 3 bases. This TCR derives from a human donor in good health. Some clones in this sample may be carry-over from other donors' samples. Sequenced input: T cells isolated from PBMCs. V gene TRBV27 combines with J gene TRBJ1-2; 7 bases map to TRBD1. The DNA for the CDR3 is TGTGCCAGCAGAGGCGAGGGGGCACTTTACTATGGCTACACCTTC. It specifies CASRGEGALYYGYTF.